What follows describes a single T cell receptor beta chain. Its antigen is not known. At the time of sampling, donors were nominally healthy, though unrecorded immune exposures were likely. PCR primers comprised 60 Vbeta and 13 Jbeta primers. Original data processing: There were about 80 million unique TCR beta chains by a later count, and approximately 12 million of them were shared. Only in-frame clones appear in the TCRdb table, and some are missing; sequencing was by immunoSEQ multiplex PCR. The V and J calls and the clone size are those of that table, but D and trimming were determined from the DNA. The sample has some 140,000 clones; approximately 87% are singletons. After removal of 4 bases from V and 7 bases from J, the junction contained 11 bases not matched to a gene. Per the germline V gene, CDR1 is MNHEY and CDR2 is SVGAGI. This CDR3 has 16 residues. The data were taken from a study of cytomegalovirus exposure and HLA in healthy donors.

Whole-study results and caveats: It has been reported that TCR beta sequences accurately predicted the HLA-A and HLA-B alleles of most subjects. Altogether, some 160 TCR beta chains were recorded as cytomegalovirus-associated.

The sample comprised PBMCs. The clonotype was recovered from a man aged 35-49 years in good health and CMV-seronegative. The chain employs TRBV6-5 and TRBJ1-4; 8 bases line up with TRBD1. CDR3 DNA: TGTGCCAGCAGTTCCTCCCCCGCGGACAGGGTTGAAAAACTGTTTTTT. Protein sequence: CASSSSPADRVEKLFF.